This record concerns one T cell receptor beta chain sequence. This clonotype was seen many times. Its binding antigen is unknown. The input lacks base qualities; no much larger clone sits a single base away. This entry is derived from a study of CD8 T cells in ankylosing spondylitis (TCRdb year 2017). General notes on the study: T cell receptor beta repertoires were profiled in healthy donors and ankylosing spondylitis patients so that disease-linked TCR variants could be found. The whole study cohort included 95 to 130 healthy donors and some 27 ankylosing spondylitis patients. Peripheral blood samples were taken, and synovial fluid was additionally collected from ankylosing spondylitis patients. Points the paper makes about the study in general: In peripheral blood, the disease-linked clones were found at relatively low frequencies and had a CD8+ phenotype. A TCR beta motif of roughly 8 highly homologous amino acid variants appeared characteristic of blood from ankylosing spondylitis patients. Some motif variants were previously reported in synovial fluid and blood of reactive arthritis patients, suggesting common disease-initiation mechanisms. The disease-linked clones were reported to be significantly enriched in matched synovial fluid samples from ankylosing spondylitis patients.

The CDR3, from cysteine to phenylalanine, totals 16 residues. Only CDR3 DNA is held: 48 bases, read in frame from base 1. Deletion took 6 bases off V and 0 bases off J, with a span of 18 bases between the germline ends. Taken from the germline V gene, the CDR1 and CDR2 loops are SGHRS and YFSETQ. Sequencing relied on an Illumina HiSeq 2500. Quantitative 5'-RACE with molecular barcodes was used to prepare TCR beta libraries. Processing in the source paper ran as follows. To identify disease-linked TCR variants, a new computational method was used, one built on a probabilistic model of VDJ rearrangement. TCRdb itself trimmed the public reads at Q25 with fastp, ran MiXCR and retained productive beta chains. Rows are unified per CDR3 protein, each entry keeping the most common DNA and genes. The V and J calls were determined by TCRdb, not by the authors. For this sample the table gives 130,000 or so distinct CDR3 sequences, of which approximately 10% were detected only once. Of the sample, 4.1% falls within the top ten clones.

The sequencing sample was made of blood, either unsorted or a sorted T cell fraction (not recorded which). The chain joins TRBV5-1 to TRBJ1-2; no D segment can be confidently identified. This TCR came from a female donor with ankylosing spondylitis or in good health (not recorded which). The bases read TGCGCCAGCACCCGTAACCATGACGGCTCTAACTATGGCTACACCTTC. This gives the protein CASTRNHDGSNYGYTF.